This entry is about one TCR beta chain. This entry belongs to a study of control samples from healthy donors and cancer patients. TCRdb's table, derived via immunoSEQ multiplex PCR, lists solely in-frame clones and lacks some. The table lists 100,000 to 150,000 clones, roughly 92% of them singletons. Germline V gene data show CDR1 as MDHEN and CDR2 as SYDVKM. V dropped 5 bases and J dropped 5; count of bases not matched to a gene: 4. CDR3 length: 14 amino acids. The sequence came from a man aged 18-30 years in good health. The chain employs TRBV28 and TRBJ1-1; 11 bases agree with TRBD1. The sequenced sample was blood. The CDR3 sequence: CASSPDRGLTEAFF. In nucleotides, the CDR3 is TGTGCCAGCAGTCCGGACAGGGGGCTTACTGAAGCTTTCTTT.